Following are 31 T cell receptor beta chains from one sample sequenced in a study of CXCR3-negative and CXCR3-positive naive CD8 T cells. Study-wide findings and caveats: TRB CDR3 hydrophobicity was greater in CXCR3-positive naive cells than in CXCR3-negative naive cells.

UMI-labeled TRB cDNA libraries were prepared by 5' RACE. TCRdb re-called the 5' RACE reads, yielding one record per CDR3 amino acid sequence without DNA. Recorded for this sample: around 63,000 distinct CDR3 sequences. Their antigen targets remain unknown. Sequencing used naive CXCR3+ CD8+ T cells from blood. Subset described: CD45RO-CCR7+CD27+CD95- naive CD8+ T cells expressing CXCR3 (TNR3+). Receptors were obtained from a human donor in good health. Some clones in this sample may be carry-over from other donors' samples.

The chain joins TRBV4-3 to TRBJ2-3; TCRdb calls TRBD2, which cannot be checked without DNA. This CDR3 is built from 17 residues. Germline CDR1 LGHNA, CDR2 YSLEER. The CDR3 region is CASSQDQSRGGTDTQYF.

This chain links TRBV7-6 with TRBJ2-5; no DNA is available, so the TRBD1 call from TCRdb remains unchecked. CDR3 size: 16 residues. Per the germline V gene, CDR1 is SGHVS and CDR2 is FNYEAQ. CDR3 in amino acids: CASSSRRDRRQETQYF.

The CDR3: CASSDRETQYF. V gene TRBV7-9 combines with J gene TRBJ2-5. There are 11 residues in the CDR3. Germline CDR1 is SEHNR and CDR2 is FQNEAQ (reference sequence).

The chain joins TRBV11-3 to TRBJ2-7; TCRdb indicates TRBD1, and absent DNA this call remains unverified. The CDR3 is made up of 13 amino acids. Per germline, CDR1 SGHNT and CDR2 YENEEA. This CDR3 is CASSLEGVDEQYF.

The V call is TRBV12-3 or TRBV12-4, the J call TRBJ2-7; TCRdb proposes TRBD2, but this gene call is untestable without DNA. CDR3 length equals 15 residues. CDR3 sequence reads: CASSFGLAGSYEQYF.

CDR3 residues: CASSLYGTPFFDEQYF. V and J are TRBV5-5 and TRBJ2-7; TCRdb indicates TRBD1, and absent DNA this call remains unverified. The CDR3 extends over 16 amino acids. The germline V gene encodes CDR1 SGHKS and CDR2 YYEKEE (reference sequence).

The chain links TRBV15 to TRBJ2-1; TCRdb proposes TRBD1, but this gene call is untestable without DNA. Germline V gene data show CDR1 as LNHNV and CDR2 as YYDKDF (reference sequence). This CDR3 is built from 13 residues. The CDR3 reads CATAETGGYEQFF.

The genes are TRBV28 and TRBJ2-2; the TCRdb D gene call, TRBD1, has no DNA to confirm it. The germline V gene has CDR1 MDHEN and CDR2 SYDVKM. This CDR3 region has 16 residues. CDR3 sequence reads: CASSFPTGSNTGELFF.

This CDR3 reads CASSVPGLAGAHEQFF. The V gene is TRBV7-9, the J gene TRBJ2-1; TCRdb's assignment of TRBD2 cannot be checked, as there is no DNA. Germline-derived CDR1 and CDR2 are SEHNR and FQNEAQ (reference sequence). CDR3 length: 16 residues.

The rearrangement links TRBV11-2 to TRBJ2-5; TCRdb returns TRBD2, unconfirmable since there is no DNA. This CDR3 is built from 15 residues. The germline CDR1 and CDR2 sequences are SGHAT and FQNNGV. This chain's CDR3 is CASSSVGGFKETQYF.

The rearrangement joins TRBV6-2 or TRBV6-3 to TRBJ1-1; the D call from TCRdb, TRBD1, cannot be confirmed without DNA. CDR1 is MNHEY and CDR2 is SVGEGT in the germline V gene. This CDR3 comprises 16 residues. The CDR3 here is CASSYAGIRGGTEAFF.

The chain uses TRBV21-1 and TRBJ2-7; TCRdb designates TRBD1, a call that cannot be tested without DNA. TRBV21-1 is termed a pseudogene. The length of the CDR3 is 15 residues. Here the CDR3 reads CASSKGLGPPYEQYF.

The genes are TRBV2 and TRBJ2-2; with no DNA, the TCRdb D assignment of TRBD1 cannot be verified. The CDR3 has 17 amino acids. The germline V gene encodes CDR1 SNHLY and CDR2 FYNNEI. The CDR3 sequence: CASTFELDRPNTGELFF. The entire variable domain, with the rest obtained from reference TRBV2 and TRBJ2-2, is as follows: EPEVTQTPSHQVTQMGQEVILRCVPISNHLYFYWYRQILGQKVEFLVSFYNNEISEKSEIFDDQFSVERPDGSNFTLKIRSTKLEDSAMYFCASTFELDRPNTGELFFGEGSRLTVL.

The rearrangement joins TRBV29-1 to TRBJ2-7; the D call from TCRdb, TRBD1, cannot be confirmed without DNA. This CDR3 has 15 residues. CDR1 is SQVTM, CDR2 ANQGSEA, per germline. The CDR3 here is CSVEDPYRGGSEQYF.

The chain links TRBV6-6 to TRBJ2-3; the D gene TCRdb calls, TRBD1, cannot be checked with no DNA. CDR1 and CDR2 (germline): MNHNY, SVGAGI (reference sequence). This CDR3 contains 14 residues. The CDR3 is CASSPSGSTDTQYF.

The chain has TRBV29-1 and TRBJ2-3. CDR3 length: 14 residues. Per germline, CDR1 SQVTM and CDR2 ANQGSEA. This CDR3 is CSVELLKSTDTQYF.

The gene calls are TRBV29-1 and TRBJ1-2; without DNA, the TCRdb call of TRBD1 cannot be checked. Germline V gives CDR1 SQVTM, CDR2 ANQGSEA. This CDR3 has 15 residues. The CDR3 loop is CSVVRADRGLDGYTF.

The chain links TRBV29-1 to TRBJ2-4; TCRdb returns TRBD1, unconfirmable since there is no DNA. Germline assignment: CDR1 SQVTM and CDR2 ANQGSEA. This CDR3 region has 13 residues. CDR3: CSVLFPGRDIQYF.

This rearrangement joins TRBV13 to TRBJ1-4. Germline-derived CDR1 and CDR2 are PRHDT and FYEKMQ (reference sequence). The CDR3 sequence is 12 residues long. Here the CDR3 reads CASTRPGEKLFF.

The CDR3 spells CASSFGLYNEQFF. The genes are TRBV11-3 and TRBJ2-1; the D gene TCRdb calls, TRBD2, cannot be checked with no DNA. CDR1 is SGHNT, CDR2 YENEEA, per germline. The CDR3 totals 13 residues. The complete variable domain, with remaining parts taken from reference TRBV11-3 and TRBJ2-1, reads EAGVVQSPRYKIIEKKQPVAFWCNPISGHNTLYWYLQNLGQGPELLIRYENEEAVDDSQLPKDRFSAERLKGVDSTLKIQPAELGDSAVYLCASSFGLYNEQFFGPGTRLTVL.

The genes are TRBV21-1 and TRBJ2-2. TRBV21-1 is reported as a pseudogene. This CDR3 has 14 residues. The chain's CDR3 is CASSKEKNTGELFF.

The rearrangement links TRBV18 to TRBJ2-5; absent DNA, TCRdb's TRBD2 call cannot be checked. The CDR3 loop spans 16 amino acids. The germline CDR1 and CDR2 sequences are KGHSH and LQKENI. This chain's CDR3 is CASSLSAGPTEETQYF.

This chain links TRBV6-6 with TRBJ1-2. Germline loops: CDR1 MNHNY, CDR2 SVGAGI (reference sequence). There are 15 residues in the CDR3. CDR3 amino acids: CASSYFLGDSGGYTF.

The chain is built from TRBV20-1 and TRBJ2-7. This CDR3 spans 14 amino acids. Germline CDR1 is DFQATT and CDR2 is SNEGSKA (reference sequence). The CDR3 reads CSARRRVLSYEQYF.

The V gene is TRBV2, the J gene TRBJ2-5; TCRdb indicates TRBD2, and absent DNA this call remains unverified. CDR3 length: 12 residues. Germline V CDR1 and CDR2: SNHLY, FYNNEI. CDR3 amino acids: CASRAGEETQYF.

Measured by frequency, this clonotype is medium-sized. The V gene is TRBV19, the J gene TRBJ2-5; no DNA is available, so the TRBD1 call from TCRdb remains unchecked. This CDR3 is built from 15 residues. Germline lookup yields CDR1 LNHDA and CDR2 SQIVND (reference sequence). The CDR3 loop reads CASSRPPVPQETQYF.

This sequence joins TRBV5-4 and TRBJ2-3; absent DNA, TCRdb's TRBD1 call cannot be checked. Looked up from germline, CDR1 is SGHNT and CDR2 is YYREEE (reference sequence). The CDR3 runs 16 residues. This CDR3 is CASSLIGGGNTDTQYF.

This chain uses TRBV18 with TRBJ2-1. Per germline, CDR1 KGHSH and CDR2 LQKENI. The CDR3 is 16 amino acids. The CDR3 protein is CASSPVEGELYNEQFF.

This chain uses TRBV29-1 with TRBJ2-1; the TCRdb D gene call, TRBD2, has no DNA to confirm it. CDR3 length: 11 amino acids. The germline V gene has CDR1 SQVTM and CDR2 ANQGSEA. This CDR3 reads CSAEGSYEQFF.

CDR3 region: CASSLVSGTYTDTQYF. V usage is TRBV7-6 and J usage is TRBJ2-3; TCRdb picks TRBD1, but there is no DNA to check that call. The CDR3 length is 16 residues. Germline V gene data show CDR1 as SGHVS and CDR2 as FNYEAQ.

The chain carries TRBV7-3 and TRBJ1-1; checking the TCRdb D call of TRBD1 is not possible without DNA. The CDR3 totals 16 residues. The germline V gene has CDR1 SGHTA and CDR2 FQGTGA. CDR3 sequence reads: CASSPGTGGLGTEAFF.